These 2 T cell receptor beta chains share one sample of origin, sequenced in a study of a mutant IDH1 vaccine in newly diagnosed glioma. Here immunoSEQ multiplex PCR was the method, and the copy in TCRdb shows in-frame clones only, minus some. Here the sample spans under 150,000 clones, 85% to 90% being singletons. Antigen specificity for these receptors is unknown. Noted time point: week 11, during vaccination. Vaccinated patients received 300 ug of mutant IDH1 20-mer peptide per dose, with topical imiquimod. Sample: PBMCs, taken from a glioma patient whose treatment included an IDH1 peptide vaccine. Source of these receptors: a woman between 50 and 59 years old with glioma.

DNA for the CDR3: TGTGCCAGCAGTTTATCGAGGGGTGGGGGGATTTGGAAGACCCAGTACTTC. Protein sequence: CASSLSRGGGIWKTQYF. This chain links TRBV27 with TRBJ2-5; TRBD2 is a possible D gene (6 bases). The germline gives CDR1 MNHEY, CDR2 SMNVEV (reference sequence). V was pared by 0 bases and J by 6 bases, with 20 bases between. The CDR3 runs 17 residues.

The chain links TRBV7-9 to TRBJ2-3, with a tentative D call TRBD2 (5 bases). CDR1 and CDR2 from the germline V gene are SEHNR and FQNEAQ (reference sequence). The ends were cut back, 4 bases at V and 7 bases at J, with 15 bases in the middle. The length of the CDR3 is 14 residues. The CDR3 spells CASSSDGTRYTQYF. CDR3 bases: TGTGCCAGCAGCTCCGATGGTACTAGATATACGCAGTATTTT.